This TCR beta chain was sequenced in a study of OX40 agonist ivuxolimab in advanced cancers. About the study: Three patients responded partially, comprising one with hepatocellular carcinoma and two with cutaneous melanoma. Study results and limitations: Partial responders dosed at 0.1-3.0 mg/kg displayed clonal expansion ranking among the lowest. CD4+ T cells averaged fewer expanded clones than CD8+ T cells.

The table came from immunoSEQ multiplex PCR; TCRdb's copy has only in-frame clones and leaves some out. The table includes 60,000 to 65,000 clones, 80% to 95% detected once. Germline CDR1 reads KGHSH; CDR2 reads LQKENI. Between the trimmed V and J ends, which lost 4 bases and 3 bases, there was a span of 9 bases. This CDR3 comprises 14 residues. In the case of this clone: Its antigen is as yet unknown.

This chain joins TRBV18 and TRBJ1-4; perhaps TRBD1 as D (5 bases). This TCR was sampled from an adult with an advanced solid tumor such as melanoma, head and neck, liver or kidney cancer. Sequenced here: CD4+ or CD8+ T cells sorted from blood, sampled in a trial of the OX40 agonist ivuxolimab. The CDR3 spells CASSLPGPNEKLFF. The CDR3, as DNA: TGTGCCAGCTCACTTCCAGGGCCTAATGAAAAACTGTTTTTT.